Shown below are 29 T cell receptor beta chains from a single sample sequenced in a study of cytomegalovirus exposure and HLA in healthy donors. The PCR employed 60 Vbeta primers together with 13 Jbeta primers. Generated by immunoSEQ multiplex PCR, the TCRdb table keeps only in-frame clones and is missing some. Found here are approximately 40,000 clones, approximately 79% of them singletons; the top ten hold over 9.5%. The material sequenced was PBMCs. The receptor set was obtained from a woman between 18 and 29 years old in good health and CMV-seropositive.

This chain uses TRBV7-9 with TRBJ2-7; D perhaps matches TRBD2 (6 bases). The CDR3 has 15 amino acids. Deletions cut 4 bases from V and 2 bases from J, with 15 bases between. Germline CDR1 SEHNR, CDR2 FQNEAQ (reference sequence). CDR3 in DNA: TGTGCCAGCAGCTCCACGCGGGACCAAGCCTACGAGCAGTACTTC. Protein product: CASSSTRDQAYEQYF.

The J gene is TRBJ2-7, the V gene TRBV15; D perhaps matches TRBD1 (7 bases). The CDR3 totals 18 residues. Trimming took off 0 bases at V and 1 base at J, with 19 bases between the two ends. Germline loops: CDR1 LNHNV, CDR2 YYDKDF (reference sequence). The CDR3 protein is CATSREGVGQGGSYEQYF. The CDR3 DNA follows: TGTGCCACCAGCAGAGAGGGGGTGGGGCAGGGGGGTTCCTACGAGCAGTACTTC.

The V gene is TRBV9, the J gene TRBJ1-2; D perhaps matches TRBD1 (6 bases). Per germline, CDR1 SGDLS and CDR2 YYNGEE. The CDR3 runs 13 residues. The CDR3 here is CGGRGAPYYGYTF. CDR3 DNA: TGTGGGGGGAGGGGGGCCCCCTACTATGGCTACACCTTC. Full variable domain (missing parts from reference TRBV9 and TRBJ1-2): DSGVTQTPKHLITATGQRVTLRCSPRSGDLSVYWYQQSLDQGLQFLIQYYNGEERAKGNILERFSAQQFPDLHSELNLSSLELGDSALYFCGGRGAPYYGYTFGSGTRLTVV.

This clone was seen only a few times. The DNA for the CDR3 is TGCGCCAGCAGCACCACGGAGCATAATTCACCCCTCCACTTT. Translated: CASSTTEHNSPLHF. This chain connects TRBV5-1 to TRBJ1-6; no firm D call. From germline, CDR1 is SGHRS and CDR2 YFSETQ. The CDR3 has 14 residues. V lost 4 bases, J lost 5 bases, and 10 bases lay in between.

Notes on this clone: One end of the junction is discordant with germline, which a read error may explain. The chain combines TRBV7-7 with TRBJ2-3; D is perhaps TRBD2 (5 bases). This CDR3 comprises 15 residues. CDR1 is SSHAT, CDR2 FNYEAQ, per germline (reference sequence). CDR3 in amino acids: CASSLPSAYSGSQYF. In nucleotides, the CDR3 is TGTGCTAGCAGCCTACCGTCGGCCTACTCGGGGTCGCAGTATTTT.

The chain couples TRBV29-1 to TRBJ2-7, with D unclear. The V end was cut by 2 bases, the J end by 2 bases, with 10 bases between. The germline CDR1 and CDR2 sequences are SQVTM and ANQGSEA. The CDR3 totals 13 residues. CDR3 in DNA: TGCAGCGTTGAATTGGGCACCACCTACGAGCAGTACTTC. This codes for CSVELGTTYEQYF.

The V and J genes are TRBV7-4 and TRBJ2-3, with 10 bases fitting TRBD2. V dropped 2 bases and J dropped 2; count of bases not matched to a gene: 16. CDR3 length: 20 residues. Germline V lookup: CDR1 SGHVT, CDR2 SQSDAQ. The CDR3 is CASSLRSVKREGLDTDTQYF. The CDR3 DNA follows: TGTGCCAGCAGCTTACGGTCCGTTAAGCGGGAGGGCCTGGACACAGATACGCAGTATTTT.

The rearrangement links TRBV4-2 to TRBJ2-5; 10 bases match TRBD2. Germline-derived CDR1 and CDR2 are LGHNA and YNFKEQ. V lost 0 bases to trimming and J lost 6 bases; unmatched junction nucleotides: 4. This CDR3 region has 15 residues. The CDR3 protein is CASSQELAGEKTQYF. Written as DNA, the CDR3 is TGTGCCAGCAGCCAAGAGCTAGCGGGAGAGAAGACCCAGTACTTC.

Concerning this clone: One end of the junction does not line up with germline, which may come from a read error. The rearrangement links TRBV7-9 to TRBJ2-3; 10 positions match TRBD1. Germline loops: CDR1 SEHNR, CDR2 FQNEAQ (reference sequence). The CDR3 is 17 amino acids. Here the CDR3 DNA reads TGTTCCAGCAGACTAGGAAGGGGACAGGGGAGCACAGATACGCAGTATTTT. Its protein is CSSRLGRGQGSTDTQYF.

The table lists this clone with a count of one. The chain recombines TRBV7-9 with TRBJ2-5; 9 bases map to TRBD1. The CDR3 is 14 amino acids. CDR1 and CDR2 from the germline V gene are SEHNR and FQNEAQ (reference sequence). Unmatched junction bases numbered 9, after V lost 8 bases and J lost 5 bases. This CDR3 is CASWGGDREETQYF. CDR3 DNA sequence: TGTGCCAGCTGGGGAGGGGACAGGGAGGAGACCCAGTACTTC.

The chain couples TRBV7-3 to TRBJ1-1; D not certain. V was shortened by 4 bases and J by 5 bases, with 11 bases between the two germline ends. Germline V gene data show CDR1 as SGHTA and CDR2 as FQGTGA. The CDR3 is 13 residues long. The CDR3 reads CASSSYYATEAFF. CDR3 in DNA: TGTGCCAGCAGCTCCTATTATGCGACTGAAGCTTTCTTT.

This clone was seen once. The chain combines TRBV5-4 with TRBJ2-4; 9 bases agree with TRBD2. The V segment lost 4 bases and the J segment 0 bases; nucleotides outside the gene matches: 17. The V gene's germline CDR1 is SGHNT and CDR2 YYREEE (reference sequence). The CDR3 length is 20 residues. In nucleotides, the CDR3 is TGTGCCAGCAGCACCCCGACCTTAAATAGACTAGCGGTAGCCAAAAACATTCAGTACTTC. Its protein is CASSTPTLNRLAVAKNIQYF.

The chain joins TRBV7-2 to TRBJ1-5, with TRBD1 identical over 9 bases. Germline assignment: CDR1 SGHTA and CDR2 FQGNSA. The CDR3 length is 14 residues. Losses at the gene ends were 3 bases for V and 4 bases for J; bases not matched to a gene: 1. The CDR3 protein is CASSFDRGNQPQHF. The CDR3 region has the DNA TGTGCCAGCAGCTTTGACAGGGGGAATCAGCCCCAGCATTTT.

The CDR3 region has the DNA TGTGCCAGCAGCTTAGCTCTGTACCAGGGGTCCTACGAGCAGTACTTC. Amino acids: CASSLALYQGSYEQYF. This chain connects TRBV7-9 to TRBJ2-7; maybe TRBD1 (6 bases). The ends were cut back, 0 bases at V and 1 base at J, with 13 bases in the middle. This CDR3 spans 16 amino acids. Germline loops: CDR1 SEHNR, CDR2 FQNEAQ (reference sequence).

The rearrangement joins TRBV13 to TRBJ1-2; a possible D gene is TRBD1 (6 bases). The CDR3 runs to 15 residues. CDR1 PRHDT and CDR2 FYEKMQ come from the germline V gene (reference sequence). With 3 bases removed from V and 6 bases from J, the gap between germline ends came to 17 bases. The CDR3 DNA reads TGTGCCAGCAGCTTCCGCGGCTCGGGGGGCAATGGCTACACCTTC. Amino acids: CASSFRGSGGNGYTF.

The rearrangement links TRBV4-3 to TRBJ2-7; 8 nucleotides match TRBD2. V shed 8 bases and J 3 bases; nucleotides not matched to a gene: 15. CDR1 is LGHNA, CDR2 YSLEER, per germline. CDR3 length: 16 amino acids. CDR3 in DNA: TGCGCCAGCGGATTGAACTTAGCGGGACGCGTCTACGAGCAGTACTTC. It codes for CASGLNLAGRVYEQYF.

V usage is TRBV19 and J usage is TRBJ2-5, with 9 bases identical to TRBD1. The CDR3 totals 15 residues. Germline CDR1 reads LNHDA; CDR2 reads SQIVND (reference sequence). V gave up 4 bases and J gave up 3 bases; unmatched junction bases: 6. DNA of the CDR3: TGTGCCAGTAGTAGGAAGACAGGGGGGAAAGAGACCCAGTACTTC. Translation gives CASSRKTGGKETQYF.

The CDR3 DNA follows: TGTGCCAGCACCGGGACAGGGGGCTCCTATAATTCACCCCTCCACTTT. Residues: CASTGTGGSYNSPLHF. The V and J genes are TRBV27 and TRBJ1-6; 11 positions agree with TRBD1. CDR3 size: 16 residues. Germline CDR1 and CDR2: MNHEY and SMNVEV (reference sequence). Trimming at V came to 7 bases and at J to 0 bases, leaving 2 bases not matched to a gene.

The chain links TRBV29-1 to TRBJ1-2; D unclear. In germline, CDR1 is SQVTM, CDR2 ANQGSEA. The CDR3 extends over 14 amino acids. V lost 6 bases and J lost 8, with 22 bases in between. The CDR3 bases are TGCAGCGTCGCTCGAGACGCGCGCGGCGTCGGCTACACCTTC. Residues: CSVARDARGVGYTF.

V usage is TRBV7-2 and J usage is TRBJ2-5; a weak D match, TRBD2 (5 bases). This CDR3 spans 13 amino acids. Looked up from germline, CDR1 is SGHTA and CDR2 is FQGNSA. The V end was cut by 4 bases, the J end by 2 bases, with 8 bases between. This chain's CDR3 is CASSSEGQETQYF. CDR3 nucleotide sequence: TGTGCCAGCAGCTCCGAGGGACAAGAGACCCAGTACTTC.

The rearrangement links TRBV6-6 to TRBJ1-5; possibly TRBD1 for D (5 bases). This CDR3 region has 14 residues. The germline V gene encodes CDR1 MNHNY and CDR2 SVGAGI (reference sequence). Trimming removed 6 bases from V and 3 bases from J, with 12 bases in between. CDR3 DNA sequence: TGTGCCAGCAGGCCCGACAGCCTCAATCAGCCCCAGCATTTT. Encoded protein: CASRPDSLNQPQHF.

CDR3 residues: CASRDRGWNEQYF. The CDR3, as DNA: TGTGCCAGCCGGGACAGGGGATGGAACGAGCAGTACTTC. The chain recombines TRBV28 with TRBJ2-7, with 10 nucleotides matching TRBD1. There are 13 residues in the CDR3. CDR1 and CDR2 (germline): MDHEN, SYDVKM. V was pared by 8 bases and J by 5 bases, with 6 bases of the junction left unmatched.

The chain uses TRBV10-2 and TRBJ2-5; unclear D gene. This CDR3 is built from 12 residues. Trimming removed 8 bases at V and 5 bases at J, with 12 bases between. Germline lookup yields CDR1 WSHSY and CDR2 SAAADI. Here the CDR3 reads CASGGFRETQYF. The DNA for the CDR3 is TGCGCCAGCGGTGGTTTTCGGGAGACCCAGTACTTC.

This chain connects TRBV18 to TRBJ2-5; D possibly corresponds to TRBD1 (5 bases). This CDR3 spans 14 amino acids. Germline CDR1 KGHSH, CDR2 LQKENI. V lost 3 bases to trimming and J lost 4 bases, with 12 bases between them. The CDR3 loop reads CASSPQGTGETQYF. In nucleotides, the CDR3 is TGTGCCAGCTCACCCCAGGGTACGGGAGAGACCCAGTACTTC.

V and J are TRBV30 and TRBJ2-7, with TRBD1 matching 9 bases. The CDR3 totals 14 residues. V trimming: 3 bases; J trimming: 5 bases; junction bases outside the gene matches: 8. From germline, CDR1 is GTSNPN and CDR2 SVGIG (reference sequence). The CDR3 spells CAWRGDRVINEQYF. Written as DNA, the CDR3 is TGTGCCTGGAGGGGGGACAGGGTGATTAACGAGCAGTACTTC. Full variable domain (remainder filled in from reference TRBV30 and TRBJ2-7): SQTIHQWPATLVQPVGSPLSLECTVEGTSNPNLYWYRQAAGRGLQLLFYSVGIGQISSEVPQNLSASRPQDRQFILSSKKLLLSDSGFYLCAWRGDRVINEQYFGPGTRLTVT.

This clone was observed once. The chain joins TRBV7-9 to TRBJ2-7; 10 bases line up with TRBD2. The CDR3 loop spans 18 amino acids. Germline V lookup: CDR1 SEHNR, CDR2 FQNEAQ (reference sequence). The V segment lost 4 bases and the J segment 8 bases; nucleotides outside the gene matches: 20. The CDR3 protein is CASSSIKGTSVPKVKQYF. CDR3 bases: TGTGCCAGCAGCTCCATAAAAGGGACTAGCGTCCCAAAGGTGAAGCAGTACTTC.

CDR3 nucleotides: TGTGCCAGCAGTGAAGCAGCATTGGACAGCTTCACAGATACGCAGTATTTT. Translated: CASSEAALDSFTDTQYF. V is TRBV6-1 and J is TRBJ2-3; D may be TRBD1 (6 bases). CDR1 and CDR2 from the germline V gene are MNHNS and SASEGT. The CDR3 is 17 amino acids. V was pared by 0 bases and J by 2 bases, with 15 bases between.

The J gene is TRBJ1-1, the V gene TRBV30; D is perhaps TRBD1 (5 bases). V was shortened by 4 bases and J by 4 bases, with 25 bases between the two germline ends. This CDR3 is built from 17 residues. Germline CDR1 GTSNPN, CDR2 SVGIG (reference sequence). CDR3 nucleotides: TGTGCCTGGAATCCAGGGCCCGGGGGGGTGGGTTCCACTGAAGCTTTCTTT. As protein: CAWNPGPGGVGSTEAFF.

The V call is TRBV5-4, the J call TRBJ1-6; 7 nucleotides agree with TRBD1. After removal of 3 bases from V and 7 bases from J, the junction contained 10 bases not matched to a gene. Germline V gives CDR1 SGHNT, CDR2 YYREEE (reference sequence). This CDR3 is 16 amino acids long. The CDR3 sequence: CASSSLYRGGNSPLHF. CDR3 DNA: TGTGCCAGCAGCTCATTATACAGGGGTGGGAATTCACCCCTCCACTTT.